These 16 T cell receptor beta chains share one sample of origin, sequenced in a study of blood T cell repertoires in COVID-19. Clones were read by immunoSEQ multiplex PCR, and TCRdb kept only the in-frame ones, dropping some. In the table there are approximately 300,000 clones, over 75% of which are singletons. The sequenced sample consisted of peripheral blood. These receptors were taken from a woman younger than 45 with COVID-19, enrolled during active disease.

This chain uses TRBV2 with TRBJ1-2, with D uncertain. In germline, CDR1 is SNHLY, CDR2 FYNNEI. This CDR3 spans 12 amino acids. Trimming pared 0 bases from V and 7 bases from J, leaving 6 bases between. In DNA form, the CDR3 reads TGTGCCAGCAGTGAAGCATGGGCTGGCTACACCTTC. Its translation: CASSEAWAGYTF.

The CDR3 reads CASSFSTFSSGANVLTF. In DNA, the CDR3 is TGTGCCAGCAGTTTCTCGACATTCAGCTCTGGGGCCAACGTCCTGACTTTC. The chain joins TRBV27 to TRBJ2-6; unclear D gene. V was pared by 3 bases and J by 0 bases, with 12 bases between. CDR1 and CDR2 from the germline V gene are MNHEY and SMNVEV (reference sequence). The CDR3 runs 17 residues.

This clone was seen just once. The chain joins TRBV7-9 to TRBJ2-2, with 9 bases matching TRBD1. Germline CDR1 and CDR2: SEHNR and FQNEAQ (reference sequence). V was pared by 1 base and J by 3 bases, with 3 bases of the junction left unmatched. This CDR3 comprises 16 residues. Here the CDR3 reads CASSLETGGYTGELFF. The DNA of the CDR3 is TGTGCCAGCAGCTTAGAAACAGGGGGCTACACCGGGGAGCTGTTTTTT.

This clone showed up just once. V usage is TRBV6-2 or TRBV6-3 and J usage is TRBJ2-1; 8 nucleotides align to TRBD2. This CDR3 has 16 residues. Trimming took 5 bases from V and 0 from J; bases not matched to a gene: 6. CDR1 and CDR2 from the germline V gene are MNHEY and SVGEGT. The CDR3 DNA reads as TGTGCCAGCAGTAAGATAGCGGGGAGCTCCTACAATGAGCAGTTCTTC. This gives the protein CASSKIAGSSYNEQFF.

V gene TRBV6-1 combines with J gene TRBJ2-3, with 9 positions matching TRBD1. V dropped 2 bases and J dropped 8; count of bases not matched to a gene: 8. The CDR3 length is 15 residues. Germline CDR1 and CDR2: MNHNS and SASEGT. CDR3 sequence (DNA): TGTGCCAGCAGTGAAAACACAGGGGGCAGGGGTACGCAGTATTTT. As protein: CASSENTGGRGTQYF.

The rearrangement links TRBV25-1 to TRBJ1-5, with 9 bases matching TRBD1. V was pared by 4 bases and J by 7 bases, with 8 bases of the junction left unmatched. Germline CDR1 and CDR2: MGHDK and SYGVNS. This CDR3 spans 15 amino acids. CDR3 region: CASSGTGGAKQPQHF. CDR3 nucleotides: TGTGCCAGCAGTGGCACAGGGGGCGCAAAACAGCCCCAGCATTTT.

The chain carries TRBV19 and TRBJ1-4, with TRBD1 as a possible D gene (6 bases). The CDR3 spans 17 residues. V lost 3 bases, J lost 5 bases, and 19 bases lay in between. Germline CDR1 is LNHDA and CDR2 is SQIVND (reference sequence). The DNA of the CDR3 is TGTGCCAGTAGTATCGGAGCCTCGAGGGGGTGGAATGAAAAACTGTTTTTT. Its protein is CASSIGASRGWNEKLFF. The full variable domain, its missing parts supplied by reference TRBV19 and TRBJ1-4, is DGGITQSPKYLFRKEGQNVTLSCEQNLNHDAMYWYRQDPGQGLRLIYYSQIVNDFQKGDIAEGYSVSREKKESFPLTVTSAQKNPTAFYLCASSIGASRGWNEKLFFGSGTQLSVL.

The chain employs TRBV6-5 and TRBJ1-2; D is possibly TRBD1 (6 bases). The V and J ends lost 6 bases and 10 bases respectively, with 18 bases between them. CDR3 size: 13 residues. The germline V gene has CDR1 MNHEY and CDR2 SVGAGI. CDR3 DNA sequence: TGTGCCAGCAGACAGGGCGTCCCGGTACACTACACCTTC. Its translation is CASRQGVPVHYTF.

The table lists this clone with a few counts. CDR3 in amino acids: CASSSGRGRKDTGELFF. CDR3 coding DNA: TGTGCCAGCAGTTCAGGGCGCGGGAGAAAGGACACCGGGGAGCTGTTTTTT. The V and J genes are TRBV28 and TRBJ2-2, with TRBD2 identical over 7 bases. Trimming cost V 4 bases and J 3 bases; bases outside gene matches: 11. Germline V lookup: CDR1 MDHEN, CDR2 SYDVKM. This CDR3 has 17 amino acids. Using reference TRBV28 and TRBJ2-2 for the parts outside the CDR3, the full variable domain is DVKVTQSSRYLVKRTGEKVFLECVQDMDHENMFWYRQDPGLGLRLIYFSYDVKMKEKGDIPEGYSVSREKKERFSLILESASTNQTSMYLCASSSGRGRKDTGELFFGEGSRLTVL.

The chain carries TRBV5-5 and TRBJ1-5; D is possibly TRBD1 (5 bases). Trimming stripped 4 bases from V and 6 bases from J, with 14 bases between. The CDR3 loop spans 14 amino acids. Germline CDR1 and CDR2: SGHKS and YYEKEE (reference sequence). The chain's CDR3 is CASSLRERGQPQHF. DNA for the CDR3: TGTGCCAGCAGCCTCAGGGAAAGGGGTCAGCCCCAGCATTTT.

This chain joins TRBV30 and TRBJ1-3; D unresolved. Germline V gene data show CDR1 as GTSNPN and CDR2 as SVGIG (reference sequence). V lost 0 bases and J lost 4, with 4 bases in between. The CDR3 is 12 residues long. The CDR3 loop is CAWSVRGNTIYF. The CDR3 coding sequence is TGTGCCTGGAGTGTACGGGGAAACACCATATATTTT.

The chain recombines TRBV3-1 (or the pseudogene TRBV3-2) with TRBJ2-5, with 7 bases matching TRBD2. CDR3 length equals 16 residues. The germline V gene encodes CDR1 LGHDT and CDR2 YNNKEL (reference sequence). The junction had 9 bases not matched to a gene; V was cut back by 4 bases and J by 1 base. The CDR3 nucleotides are TGTGCCAGCAGCCGCGCTGGGTCTAGCGGCCAAGAGACCCAGTACTTC. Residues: CASSRAGSSGQETQYF.

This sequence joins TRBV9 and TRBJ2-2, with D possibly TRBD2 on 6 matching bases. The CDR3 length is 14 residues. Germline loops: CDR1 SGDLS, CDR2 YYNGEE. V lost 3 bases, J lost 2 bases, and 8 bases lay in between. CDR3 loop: CASSAGTNTGELFF. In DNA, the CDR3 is TGTGCCAGCAGCGCCGGGACTAACACCGGGGAGCTGTTTTTT.

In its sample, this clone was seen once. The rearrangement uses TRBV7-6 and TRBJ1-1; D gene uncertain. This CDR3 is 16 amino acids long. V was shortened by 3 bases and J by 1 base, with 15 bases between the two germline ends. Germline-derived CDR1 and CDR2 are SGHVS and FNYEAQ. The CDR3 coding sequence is TGTGCCAGCAGCTTGCTGCCCGAAGGAGAGAACACTGAAGCTTTCTTT. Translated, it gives CASSLLPEGENTEAFF.

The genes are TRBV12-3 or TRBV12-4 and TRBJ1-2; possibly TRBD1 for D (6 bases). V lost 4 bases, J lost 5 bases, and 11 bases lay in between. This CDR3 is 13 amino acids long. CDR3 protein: CASSSDSYYGYTF. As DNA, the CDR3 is TGTGCCAGCAGTTCGGACAGTTATTATGGCTACACCTTC.

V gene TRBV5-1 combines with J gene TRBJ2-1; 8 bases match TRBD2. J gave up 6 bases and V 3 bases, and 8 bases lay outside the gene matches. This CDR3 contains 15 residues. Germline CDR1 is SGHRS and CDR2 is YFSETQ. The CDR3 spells CASSSGLEPSNEQFF. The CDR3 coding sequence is TGCGCCAGCAGCTCGGGACTAGAGCCGAGCAATGAGCAGTTCTTC.